This T cell receptor (beta chain) was found in a study of blood T cell repertoires in COVID-19. Study-wide context: Donors in the United States, Italy and Spain gave samples during acute or convalescent COVID-19. Sources were T cells, B-cell-depleted T cells, or PBMCs; the material itself was cDNA or gDNA.

The table came from immunoSEQ multiplex PCR; TCRdb's copy has only in-frame clones and leaves some out. Of over 250,000 clones listed, 80% to 90% are singletons. This clone came up once. Trimming took off 3 bases at V and 0 bases at J, with 10 bases between the two ends. The CDR3 extends over 15 amino acids. Germline V gives CDR1 KGHSH, CDR2 LQKENI. This clonotype was obtained from a woman in her forties or fifties with COVID-19, enrolled during active disease. The chain has TRBV18 and TRBJ2-3, with a tentative D call TRBD1 (6 bases). Sample: peripheral blood. In nucleotides, the CDR3 is TGTGCCAGCTCACCGAGGACAGCAAGCACAGATACGCAGTATTTT. This translates into CASSPRTASTDTQYF.